This TCR beta chain is from a study of CXCR3-negative and CXCR3-positive naive CD8 T cells (dated by TCRdb to the late 2010s). Regarding the research as a whole: In total, 130 million to 150 million TRB reads were obtained, or roughly 1.5 +/- 0.3 million reads per library. TRBV-TRBJ cluster analysis included naive subsets from a handful of donors and memory cells from 3 donors. Diversity and physicochemical repertoire analyses were performed on 11 donors pooled from two independent experiments. Results the study describes overall, beyond this receptor: Surface CD5, linked to self-reactivity in mice, was comparable between naive subsets; TCR interaction strength was therefore also inferred from TRB CDR3 physicochemical properties. Within the same donor, TRBV-TRBJ usage looked similar between naive CXCR3-negative and CXCR3-positive cells, but memory cells had distinct patterns. Comparably high repertoire diversity was found in both naive subsets, whereas much lower repertoire diversity was found in memory CD8+ T cells. Because CXCR3 expression was partially decreased after cryopreservation, freshly isolated PBMCs were used for most assays. Compared with CXCR3-negative naive cells, CXCR3-positive naive cells had TRB CDR3s with higher hydrophobicity (lower Kidera factor 4), lower energy, and higher strength and volume indices.

About this clonotype itself: Its antigen is still unknown.

For every CD8+ T cell subset, approximately 330,000 cells were flow-sorted straight into RLT lysis buffer, and each subset was sorted in triplicate. To keep memory contaminants out, a stringent definition of naive CD8+ T cells was applied: CD45RO-CCR7+CD27+CD95-. Peripheral blood mononuclear cells were isolated from buffy coats by standard density gradient centrifugation. Naive CXCR3-negative and CXCR3-positive CD8+ T cells were flow-sorted using a FACSAria III. Total RNA was extracted from sorted cells using an RNeasy Mini Kit. CDR1 is given as MNHNY and CDR2 as SVGAGI, both from the germline V gene (reference sequence). The CDR3, from cysteine to phenylalanine, totals 13 residues. No DNA is given. The instrument given in TCRdb is NextSeq 550. The Human TCR Profiling Kit (MiLaboratory) was used to prepare UMI-labeled 5' RACE TRB cDNA libraries. cDNA synthesis used the entire amount of extracted RNA, and PCR amplification then used the entire amount of cDNA produced. Libraries were prepared in parallel with an identical number of PCR cycles. The original pipeline was this. MIGEC and MiXCR extracted about 50,000 +/- 10,000 unique UMI-labeled TRB cDNA molecules per library, requiring at least two reads per UMI. On average, approximately 40,000 +/- 10,000 functional in-frame TRB CDR3 nucleotide clonotypes lacking stop codons were found per library. Diversity metrics, including normalized Shannon-Wiener and Chao1, were computed in VDJtools after downsampling to 5000 UMI-labeled TRB molecules per sample. For the central five CDR3 residues, VDJtools calculated physicochemical properties weighted by clonotype size, namely interaction energy, strength, volume and Kidera factor 4. TCRdb reprocessed the reads and assigns one entry to each CDR3 protein sequence, leaving out DNA. The V and J calls were not made by the authors but by TCRdb's processing. The sample table records about 53,000 distinct CDR3 sequences. Of the sample, approximately 0.42% falls within the top ten clones.

The source is a human donor in good health. Some clones in this sample may be carry-over from other donors' samples. Rearrangement joined TRBV6-6 to TRBJ1-5. The source material was naive CXCR3- CD8+ T cells from blood. The cell subset or site label on this specimen signifies: CD45RO-CCR7+CD27+CD95- naive CD8+ T cells lacking CXCR3 (TNR3-). The CDR3 corresponds to CASSYNVGQPQHF.